The rows below give T cell receptor beta chains drawn from one sample of a study of blood T cell repertoires in COVID-19. The table came from immunoSEQ multiplex PCR; TCRdb's copy has only in-frame clones and leaves some out. The sample shows approximately 400,000 clones, around 87% of them seen only once. The material sequenced was PBMCs or T cells enriched from blood (not recorded which). These receptors were obtained from a man aged 30 to 39 who had recovered from COVID-19. Both conserved end residues are trimmed from each CDR3. The order of the fields is V gene, J gene, CDR3 protein.

TRBV7-9	TRBJ1-1	ASIPTGAGTEAF
TRBV27	TRBJ1-5	ASSPQPRPGTVKEQPQH
TRBV4-1	TRBJ1-5	ASSHHGQADQPQH
TRBV5-6	TRBJ2-5	ASIGQTETQY
TRBV12-5	TRBJ2-3	ASVTAAVWDTQY
TRBV18	TRBJ2-7	ASSPGTGKYEQY
TRBV6-5	TRBJ1-1	ASTELGPNTEAF
TRBV15	TRBJ1-6	ATSREGSANSPLH
TRBV19	TRBJ1-6	ASSVDRASYNSPLH
TRBV5-1	TRBJ1-1	ASSLAVRTEAF
TRBV13	TRBJ2-5	ASSFNRRETQY
TRBV6-6	TRBJ1-2	ASTQRQGGYT
TRBV7-2	TRBJ1-6	ASSIQGNNSPLH
TRBV10-3	TRBJ2-7	AISVFPLGNSYEQY
TRBV30	TRBJ1-6	AWRDRGGNSPLH
TRBV30	TRBJ1-1	AWSVQQGAGYYTEAF
TRBV10-3	TRBJ2-1	AISVHTEDEQF
TRBV5-5	TRBJ1-2	ASSLVAASRDNGYT
TRBV6-6	TRBJ1-6	ASSTGPTDYNSPLH
TRBV19	TRBJ1-2	ASTKDRGAYGYT
TRBV6-5	TRBJ1-1	AAGRGGGTEAF
TRBV5-8	TRBJ2-7	ASSSKRRLDRTYEQY
TRBV7-6	TRBJ1-4	ASSFEEATNEKLF
TRBV11-2	TRBJ2-1	ASRPGTGYNEQF
TRBV2	TRBJ2-3	ASSEDGRATDTQY